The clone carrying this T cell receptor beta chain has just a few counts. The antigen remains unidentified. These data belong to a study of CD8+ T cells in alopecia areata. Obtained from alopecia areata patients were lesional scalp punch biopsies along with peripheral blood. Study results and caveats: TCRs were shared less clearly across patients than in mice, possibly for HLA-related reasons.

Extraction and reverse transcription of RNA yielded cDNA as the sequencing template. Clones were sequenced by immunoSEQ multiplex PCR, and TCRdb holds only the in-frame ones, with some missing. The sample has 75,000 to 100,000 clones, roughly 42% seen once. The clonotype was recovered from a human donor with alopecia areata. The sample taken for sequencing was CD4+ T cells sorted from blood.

CDR3 region: CASSQRVPYNEQFF. CDR3 in DNA: TGTGCCAGCAGCCAAAGGGTCCCCTACAATGAGCAGTTCTTC. This chain joins TRBV16 and TRBJ2-1; D not certain. The germline gives CDR1 KGHSY, CDR2 FQNENV. The CDR3 loop spans 14 amino acids. With 2 bases removed from V and 2 bases from J, the gap between germline ends came to 7 bases. The full variable domain, rest sourced from reference TRBV16 and TRBJ2-1, is GEEVAQTPKHLVRGEGQKAKLYCAPIKGHSYVFWYQQVLKNEFKFLISFQNENVFDETGMPKERFSAKCLPNSPCSLEIQATKLEDSAVYFCASSQRVPYNEQFFGPGTRLTVL.